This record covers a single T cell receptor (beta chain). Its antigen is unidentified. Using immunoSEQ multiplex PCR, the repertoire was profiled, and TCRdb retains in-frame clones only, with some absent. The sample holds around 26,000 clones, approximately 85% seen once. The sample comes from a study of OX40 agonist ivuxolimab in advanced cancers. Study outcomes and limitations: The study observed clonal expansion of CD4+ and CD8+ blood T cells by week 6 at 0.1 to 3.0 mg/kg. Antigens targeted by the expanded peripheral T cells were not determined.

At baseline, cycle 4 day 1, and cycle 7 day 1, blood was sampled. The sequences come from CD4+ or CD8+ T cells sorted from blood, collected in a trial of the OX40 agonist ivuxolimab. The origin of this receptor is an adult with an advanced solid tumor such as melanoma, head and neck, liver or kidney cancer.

CDR3 DNA: TGTGCCAGTAGTGATGGACTTCCGCAGTTCTTC. It is translated as CASSDGLPQFF. The rearrangement uses TRBV19 and TRBJ2-1; D possibly corresponds to TRBD2 (5 bases). V was shortened by 5 bases and J by 12 bases, with 11 bases between the two germline ends. The CDR3 has 11 amino acids. Germline V gene sequence: CDR1 LNHDA, CDR2 SQIVND (reference sequence).